This TCR beta chain comes out of a study of T cells in women clearing cervical HPV infection. Background on the study: Cases were women with histologically confirmed HPV16-related CIN3 or worse, including a couple of invasive cancers. Findings and caveats of the study: Unknown T-cell numbers per sample may underlie the richness differences. TRBV6-7 relative abundance averaged around 0.11% in cases and around 0.17% in controls.

V lost 1 base and J lost 7; bases outside the gene matches: 6. Germline loops: CDR1 SGHVS, CDR2 FQNEAQ. The CDR3 spans 15 residues. Turning to this clone: Its antigen is still unknown. Read sequence stops 3 residues before the CDR3 end, and the germline J gene provides the missing end.

Profiled with immunoSEQ multiplex PCR; TCRdb holds only in-frame clones, not every one. The table for this sample gives roughly 22,000 clones. The clonotype originates from a woman aged 18 to 69 with a cervical HPV16 infection that either progressed to CIN3+ or cleared (not recorded which). Sequenced sample: blood buffy coat. This chain connects TRBV7-8 to TRBJ2-2, with TRBD2 matching 7 bases. This chain's CDR3 is CASSLESGTIGELFF. The covered CDR3 bases are TGTGCCAGCAGCTTAGAGAGCGGGACGATCGGGGAG.